What follows describes a single TCR beta chain. The antigen remains unidentified. A junction boundary mismatches the germline segment, possibly from a read error. The entry originates in a study of blood T cells in healthy people across ages. A second PCR, run for about 7 to 12 cycles, used a sample-barcoded 5' primer plus a J-beta primer mix. TCRdb processed the 5' RACE reads anew with MiXCR; each CDR3 protein has one entry. This sample has about 2 million distinct CDR3 sequences, with 49% found just once. Germline V lookup: CDR1 SGHTA, CDR2 FQGNSA. The CDR3 sequence is 12 residues long. Study outcomes and limitations: PBMCs went unsorted, and a conclusive naive versus antigen-experienced comparison was therefore prevented.

The genes are TRBV7-2 and TRBJ2-4; D is ambiguous. The DNA matches TRBJ2-7 better at its end, which makes the J call doubtful. This clonotype originated in a woman between 40 and 50 years old in good health. The sample taken for sequencing was blood. The CDR3: CVSTATRYEQYF. The CDR3, as DNA: TGTGTCAGCACCGCGACACGATACGAGCAGTACTTC.